The 21 T cell receptor beta chains below were found in one sample sequenced in a study of T cell repertoires in cytomegalovirus infection. TCRdb re-derived calls from the reads in MiXCR, one entry per CDR3 protein. The sample lists some 300,000 distinct CDR3 sequences, roughly 16% seen once, with about 11% in the top ten. Sequencing was done on a sample of PBMCs. These receptors all stem from a human donor in good health (CMV status not recorded). Some clones in this sample may be carry-over from other donors' samples.

This clonotype has a handful of counts. The chain is built from TRBV20-1 and TRBJ1-1; D remains unclear. This CDR3 spans 13 amino acids. The germline V gene encodes CDR1 DFQATT and CDR2 SNEGSKA (reference sequence). V was clipped by 2 bases and J by 5 bases, with 12 bases between them. The CDR3: CSARLDGRTEAFF. In DNA form, the CDR3 reads TGCAGTGCTAGATTGGACGGGAGAACTGAAGCTTTCTTT.

This clonotype was picked up many times. The chain joins TRBV7-2 to TRBJ1-2, with 7 bases aligning to TRBD1. The V and J ends lost 2 bases and 1 base, in that order; junction bases with no gene match: 4. This CDR3 comprises 15 residues. Germline V CDR1 and CDR2: SGHTA, FQGNSA. The CDR3 nucleotides are TGTGCCAGCAGCTTAACGGGACAGAATAACTATGGCTACACCTTC. This translates into CASSLTGQNNYGYTF.

Ten or more counts support this clonotype. V and J are TRBV28 and TRBJ1-1, with 9 bases identical to TRBD1. This CDR3 region has 15 residues. Germline CDR1 MDHEN, CDR2 SYDVKM. V lost 7 bases to trimming and J lost 0 bases; unmatched junction nucleotides: 6. CDR3 sequence (DNA): TGTGCCAGCATTACAGGGGGCGTGATGAACACTGAAGCTTTCTTT. This sequence encodes CASITGGVMNTEAFF.

This clonotype was observed a handful of times. This chain connects TRBV27 to TRBJ2-3; 8 nucleotides agree with TRBD1. Trimming took 6 bases from V and 0 from J; bases not matched to a gene: 5. The CDR3 extends over 15 amino acids. The germline V gene has CDR1 MNHEY and CDR2 SMNVEV (reference sequence). CDR3 DNA: TGTGCCAGCAGCCACGGACAGGGCAGCACAGATACGCAGTATTTT. As protein: CASSHGQGSTDTQYF.

In nucleotides, the CDR3 is TGTGCCAGCAGTTTGGTGAACTCTGGAAACACCATATATTTT. This translates into CASSLVNSGNTIYF. The J gene is TRBJ1-3, the V gene TRBV28; unclear D gene. This CDR3 region has 14 residues. From germline, CDR1 is MDHEN and CDR2 SYDVKM. The V and J ends lost 3 bases and 0 bases respectively, with 6 bases between them.

This clonotype has a handful of counts. This chain connects TRBV25-1 to TRBJ2-7, with a tentative D call TRBD1 (6 bases). V lost 2 bases, J lost 2 bases, and 13 bases lay in between. The CDR3 loop spans 15 amino acids. Germline loops: CDR1 MGHDK, CDR2 SYGVNS. DNA of the CDR3: TGTGCCAGCAGTGAAGGGTCAGGGGCGACCTACGAGCAGTACTTC. Encoded protein: CASSEGSGATYEQYF.

This clonotype was observed many times. The chain carries TRBV7-9 and TRBJ2-6; no definite D call. This CDR3 region has 14 residues. CDR1 and CDR2 from the germline V gene are SEHNR and FQNEAQ (reference sequence). The V end was cut by 3 bases, the J end by 0 bases, with 3 bases between. CDR3 residues: CASSFFSGANVLTF. The CDR3 DNA is TGTGCCAGCAGCTTTTTCTCTGGGGCCAACGTCCTGACTTTC.

This clonotype was found a few times. The V call is TRBV27, the J call TRBJ1-1, with D possibly being TRBD1 (5 bases). The V end was cut by 6 bases, the J end by 4 bases, with 15 bases between. Germline V gene lookup returns CDR1 MNHEY and CDR2 SMNVEV (reference sequence). The CDR3 contains 14 residues. This chain's CDR3 is CASSYQGIVTEAFF. DNA of the CDR3: TGTGCCAGCAGCTATCAGGGAATCGTCACTGAAGCTTTCTTT.

This clonotype was counted many times. The chain links TRBV7-2 to TRBJ1-5, with no clear D. Germline V gene sequence: CDR1 SGHTA, CDR2 FQGNSA. CDR3 length: 14 amino acids. V lost 0 bases, J lost 8 bases, and 11 bases lay in between. CDR3 in DNA: TGTGCCAGCAGCTTAGCCCCCGGAGGCAAGCCCCAGCATTTT. It yields the protein CASSLAPGGKPQHF.

This chain links TRBV6-5 with TRBJ1-4; perhaps TRBD1 as D (5 bases). The CDR3 runs 16 residues. Germline V gene lookup returns CDR1 MNHEY and CDR2 SVGAGI. The ends were cut back, 0 bases at V and 7 bases at J, with 15 bases in the middle. CDR3 coding DNA: TGTGCCAGCAGTTACTCGAGACCAGGGAGGAGTGAAAAACTGTTTTTT. Its protein is CASSYSRPGRSEKLFF.

Many counts were recorded for this clonotype. The V call is TRBV6-5, the J call TRBJ2-1; D gene unclear. Deletions cut 0 bases from V and 8 bases from J, with 14 bases between. This CDR3 is 15 amino acids long. Looked up from germline, CDR1 is MNHEY and CDR2 is SVGAGI. The CDR3 sequence: CASSYSRSRVHEQFF. DNA for the CDR3: TGTGCCAGCAGTTACTCAAGGTCTAGGGTCCATGAGCAGTTCTTC.

This clonotype was counted only a few times. The chain combines TRBV10-3 with TRBJ2-7; 10 bases line up with TRBD2. The CDR3 length is 15 residues. V dropped 5 bases and J dropped 4; count of bases not matched to a gene: 8. CDR1 ENHRY and CDR2 SYGVKD come from the germline V gene. CDR3 protein: CAISLTSGVLYEQYF. CDR3 nucleotides: TGTGCCATCAGTCTTACTAGCGGGGTACTATACGAGCAGTACTTC.

The V gene is TRBV5-1, the J gene TRBJ2-4; TRBD1 aligns across 7 bases. The CDR3 totals 16 residues. Trimming cost V 0 bases and J 4 bases; bases outside gene matches: 7. The V gene's germline CDR1 is SGHRS and CDR2 YFSETQ. The CDR3 reads CASSLGEGARKNIQYF. DNA of the CDR3: TGCGCCAGCAGCTTGGGTGAGGGGGCCCGAAAAAACATTCAGTACTTC.

The V gene is TRBV18, the J gene TRBJ2-6, with D possibly being TRBD1 or TRBD2 (6 bases each). The V end lost 1 base, the J end lost 4 bases, and 17 bases lay between the germline ends. The germline V gene has CDR1 KGHSH and CDR2 LQKENI. The CDR3 totals 18 residues. The CDR3 DNA follows: TGTGCCAGCTCACCACAGTCCCGGGGGCTGTCGGGGGCCAACGTCCTGACTTTC. This encodes CASSPQSRGLSGANVLTF.

This clonotype has only one observation. The V and J genes are TRBV27 and TRBJ1-5; no reliable D call. This CDR3 spans 15 amino acids. From germline, CDR1 is MNHEY and CDR2 SMNVEV (reference sequence). V shed 1 base and J shed 3 bases, with 10 bases lying between them. The CDR3 spells CASSLFGIDNQPQHF. The CDR3 region has the DNA TGTGCCAGCAGTTTATTCGGCATAGACAATCAGCCCCAGCATTTT.

This clonotype was counted many times. The chain couples TRBV10-3 to TRBJ2-7, with 7 bases aligning to TRBD2. The CDR3 is made up of 15 amino acids. Germline CDR1 is ENHRY and CDR2 is SYGVKD. The V segment lost 3 bases and the J segment 0 bases; nucleotides outside the gene matches: 5. CDR3 DNA sequence: TGTGCCATCAGTGAAGGCGGGGGAAACTCCTACGAGCAGTACTTC. Its translation is CAISEGGGNSYEQYF.

This clonotype was observed at least ten times. This chain uses TRBV4-1 with TRBJ2-5, with D perhaps given as TRBD1 or TRBD2 (5 bases each). Germline loops: CDR1 MGHRA, CDR2 YSYEKL. The CDR3 is 14 amino acids. V shed 1 base and J shed 1 base, with 7 bases lying between them. The CDR3 loop reads CASSQVGTQETQYF. The CDR3 DNA follows: TGCGCCAGCAGCCAAGTTGGGACCCAAGAGACCCAGTACTTC.

V and J are TRBV6-5 and TRBJ2-7, with TRBD1 as a possible D gene (5 bases). V was trimmed by 3 bases and J by 2 bases, leaving 14 bases between them. Germline CDR1 and CDR2: MNHEY and SVGAGI. There are 15 residues in the CDR3. The CDR3 sequence: CASSYGAGQTYEQYF. The CDR3, as DNA: TGTGCCAGCAGTTATGGGGCAGGGCAAACCTACGAGCAGTACTTC.

Points on this clonotype: Being one base from a much bigger clone, this may be a read error. The V gene is TRBV28, the J gene TRBJ2-6; TRBD2 agrees at 10 bases. With V trimmed by 10 bases and J by 0 bases, 12 bases remained unmatched. The CDR3 has 18 residues. CDR1 MDHEN and CDR2 SYDVKM come from the germline V gene. In DNA, the CDR3 is TGTGCCAACAGCCTAGCGGGAGCTCCCAACTCTGGGGCCAACGTCCTGACTTTC. It is translated as CANSLAGAPNSGANVLTF. Full variable domain (missing parts from reference TRBV28 and TRBJ2-6): DVKVTQSSRYLVKRTGEKVFLECVQDMDHENMFWYRQDPGLGLRLIYFSYDVKMKEKGDIPEGYSVSREKKERFSLILESASTNQTSMYLCANSLAGAPNSGANVLTFGAGSRLTVL.

This rearrangement joins TRBV20-1 to TRBJ1-5; 8 bases are shared with TRBD1. The CDR3 has 18 amino acids. J gave up 2 bases and V 3 bases, and 15 bases lay outside the gene matches. Germline CDR1 and CDR2: DFQATT and SNEGSKA (reference sequence). In nucleotides, the CDR3 is TGCAGTGCTAGTTCGGCAGGGGGCCTAGTTTCGCGCAATCAGCCCCAGCATTTT. This sequence encodes CSASSAGGLVSRNQPQHF.

This sequence joins TRBV12-3 or TRBV12-4 and TRBJ1-1; D ambiguous. This CDR3 contains 13 residues. V was pared by 7 bases and J by 6 bases, with 15 bases between. The CDR3 region is CASIDRRPSEAFF. The CDR3 bases are TGTGCCAGCATCGACCGCCGCCCCTCTGAAGCTTTCTTT.